A single sample gave rise to the 26 T cell receptor beta chains below, sequenced in a study of blood T cell repertoires in COVID-19. Measured with immunoSEQ multiplex PCR; TCRdb has only the in-frame clones, and not every one. The repertoire holds more than 200,000 clones, 88% seen once, with approximately 1.6% in the top ten. The sample taken for sequencing was peripheral blood. All receptors derive from a man in his 70s with acute or convalescent COVID-19.

This clone was observed at least ten times. J is TRBJ2-7 and V is TRBV29-1; weak D call: TRBD2 (6 bases). With 5 bases removed from V and 5 bases from J, the gap between germline ends came to 13 bases. The CDR3 has 12 residues. Germline CDR1 SQVTM, CDR2 ANQGSEA. DNA of the CDR3: TGCAGCGTTCAGGAGGGTATCAACGAGCAGTACTTC. Its translation is CSVQEGINEQYF.

This clone has a single count. The chain is built from TRBV18 and TRBJ2-1; D remains ambiguous. V was clipped by 3 bases and J by 3 bases, with 15 bases between them. The CDR3 covers 16 residues. From germline, CDR1 is KGHSH and CDR2 LQKENI. The CDR3: CASSPVVRRIYNEQFF. In DNA, the CDR3 is TGTGCCAGCTCACCCGTCGTTCGGCGGATCTACAATGAGCAGTTCTTC.

To note about this clone: The junction departs from germline at one end; a sequencing error may be responsible. The chain couples TRBV4-1 to TRBJ1-5; the match to TRBD1 covers 9 bases. The CDR3 sequence is 15 residues long. Germline V gives CDR1 MGHRA, CDR2 YSYEKL. The CDR3 loop reads CASSQDTGGKQPQHF. For the CDR3, the DNA is TGCGCCAGCAGCCAAGATACAGGGGGCAAACAGCCCCAGCATTTT.

For the CDR3, the DNA is TGCGCCAGCAGCTTGGAGTTAGTGGTAAGCTCCTACAATGAGCAGTTCTTC. Translating it yields CASSLELVVSSYNEQFF. V is TRBV5-1 and J is TRBJ2-1; no definite D call. V shed 0 bases and J shed 0 bases, with 13 bases lying between them. The CDR3 totals 17 residues. CDR1 is SGHRS and CDR2 is YFSETQ in the germline V gene.

This clone was found a few times. The rearrangement uses TRBV15 and TRBJ2-7, with 7 bases aligning to TRBD1. This CDR3 spans 14 amino acids. V shed 2 bases, J shed 3 bases, and the junction held 4 bases outside the gene matches. Germline CDR1 reads LNHNV; CDR2 reads YYDKDF (reference sequence). As DNA, the CDR3 is TGTGCCACCAGCAGACGAGGGGACAGCTACGAGCAGTACTTC. The encoded protein is CATSRRGDSYEQYF.

CDR3 loop: CASSLTGLDMFF. In DNA form, the CDR3 reads TGTGCCAGCAGCTTGACGGGACTAGACATGTTCTTC. J is TRBJ2-1 and V is TRBV7-3; 8 nucleotides match TRBD2. Germline trimming cut 3 bases from V and 15 bases from J; bases unmatched to any gene: 7. The CDR3 is 12 residues long. Germline assignment: CDR1 SGHTA and CDR2 FQGTGA. Drawing the rest from reference TRBV7-3 and TRBJ2-1, the complete variable domain is GAGVSQTPSNKVTEKGKYVELRCDPISGHTALYWYRQSLGQGPEFLIYFQGTGAADDSGLPNDRFFAVRPEGSVSTLKIQRTERGDSAVYLCASSLTGLDMFFGPGTRLTVL.

This clone was seen a single time. The chain couples TRBV19 to TRBJ2-5; D is possibly TRBD1 (6 bases). This CDR3 contains 12 residues. The V end was cut by 7 bases, the J end by 5 bases, with 11 bases between. Germline V gene lookup returns CDR1 LNHDA and CDR2 SQIVND (reference sequence). CDR3 DNA: TGTGCCAGTACCCAGAGGGGGGAGACCCAGTACTTC. Translation: CASTQRGETQYF.

V gene TRBV9 combines with J gene TRBJ2-2; possible D gene TRBD2, 6 bases. V was cut by 4 bases and J by 3 bases, with 16 bases left in between. Germline assignment: CDR1 SGDLS and CDR2 YYNGEE. The CDR3 totals 16 residues. CDR3 coding DNA: TGTGCCAGCAGCCCTACTACTAGCAGGTACACCGGGGAGCTGTTTTTT. Translated, it gives CASSPTTSRYTGELFF.

This clone was seen just once. The chain is built from TRBV12-3 or TRBV12-4 and TRBJ1-2; D gene unclear. V lost 3 bases to trimming and J lost 8 bases, with 13 bases between them. CDR3 length: 13 residues. CDR3 amino acids: CASSFMSAGGYTF. Here the CDR3 DNA reads TGTGCCAGCAGTTTTATGTCGGCCGGGGGCTACACCTTC.

This rearrangement joins TRBV5-1 to TRBJ2-5; D unclear. Germline loops: CDR1 SGHRS, CDR2 YFSETQ. The length of the CDR3 is 13 residues. Deletions cut 0 bases from V and 1 base from J, with 4 bases between. The DNA for the CDR3 is TGCGCCAGCAGCTTGGGGCTCCAAGAGACCCAGTACTTC. Translated: CASSLGLQETQYF.

This chain joins TRBV5-5 and TRBJ1-6; D possibly corresponds to TRBD1 (6 bases). Germline CDR1 is SGHKS and CDR2 is YYEKEE (reference sequence). This CDR3 comprises 15 residues. V dropped 0 bases and J dropped 6 bases, with 10 bases sitting between them. The DNA of the CDR3 is TGTGCCAGCAGCTTGGCAGGGGTGCTTAATTCACCCCTCCACTTT. Translation: CASSLAGVLNSPLHF.

V usage is TRBV9 and J usage is TRBJ2-5; D uncertain. V was trimmed by 2 bases and J by 4 bases, leaving 9 bases between them. Germline assignment: CDR1 SGDLS and CDR2 YYNGEE. The CDR3 has 13 residues. The CDR3 spells CASSVTGGETQYF. The CDR3 nucleotides read TGTGCCAGCAGCGTCACGGGTGGAGAGACCCAGTACTTC.

The rearrangement links TRBV5-4 to TRBJ2-1; 10 positions agree with TRBD2. The CDR3 covers 15 residues. Germline V CDR1 and CDR2: SGHNT, YYREEE (reference sequence). V was pared by 3 bases and J by 8 bases, with 8 bases of the junction left unmatched. The CDR3 nucleotides read TGTGCCAGCAGCTCCTTAGCGGGAGGACGCGATGAGCAGTTCTTC. This sequence encodes CASSSLAGGRDEQFF.

This sequence joins TRBV11-1 and TRBJ2-1, with a possible D match to TRBD2 (6 bases). The CDR3 covers 15 residues. V was clipped by 7 bases and J by 9 bases, with 22 bases between them. In germline, CDR1 is SGHAT, CDR2 FQDESV (reference sequence). CDR3: CASTITRDGGSEQFF. DNA of the CDR3: TGTGCCAGCACCATCACCCGGGACGGAGGGAGTGAGCAGTTCTTC.

V usage is TRBV20-1 and J usage is TRBJ1-2; the D is unclear. This CDR3 spans 11 amino acids. V was trimmed by 8 bases and J by 8 bases, leaving 15 bases between them. Germline values: CDR1 DFQATT, CDR2 SNEGSKA (reference sequence). The CDR3 protein is CSTQRGYGYTF. The CDR3 DNA is TGCAGTACCCAGAGAGGATACGGCTACACCTTC.

V gene TRBV6-6 combines with J gene TRBJ1-1; 7 nucleotides align to TRBD1. This CDR3 is built from 15 residues. Germline V gives CDR1 MNHNY, CDR2 SVGAGI (reference sequence). V trimming: 6 bases; J trimming: 0 bases; junction bases outside the gene matches: 7. In nucleotides, the CDR3 is TGTGCCAGCAGCCTGGGACAGACGATGAACACTGAAGCTTTCTTT. Encoded protein: CASSLGQTMNTEAFF.

The J gene is TRBJ2-2, the V gene TRBV7-2, with 7 bases fitting TRBD2. V was clipped by 1 base and J by 5 bases; unmatched bases: 7. The CDR3 sequence is 16 residues long. Germline lookup yields CDR1 SGHTA and CDR2 FQGNSA. CDR3 loop: CASSLDGGSRTGELFF. Written as DNA, the CDR3 is TGTGCCAGCAGCTTAGACGGCGGGAGTCGTACCGGGGAGCTGTTTTTT.

The chain combines TRBV9 with TRBJ1-1; D gene unclear. The ends were cut back, 0 bases at V and 1 base at J, with 10 bases in the middle. From germline, CDR1 is SGDLS and CDR2 YYNGEE. The CDR3 has 15 residues. CDR3 sequence (DNA): TGTGCCAGCAGCGTAGGGGTTGGGCAGAACACTGAAGCTTTCTTT. This codes for CASSVGVGQNTEAFF.

V is TRBV14 and J is TRBJ2-7; TRBD1 matches at 8 bases. Looked up from germline, CDR1 is SGHDN and CDR2 is FVKESK. CDR3 length: 14 residues. After removal of 4 bases from V and 5 bases from J, the junction contained 7 bases not matched to a gene. DNA of the CDR3: TGTGCCAGCAGCCCGCAGGGGGCGCGCCACGAGCAGTACTTC. It codes for CASSPQGARHEQYF.

This clone was found many times. This chain joins TRBV5-4 and TRBJ2-3, with D uncertain. CDR1 is SGHNT, CDR2 YYREEE, per germline (reference sequence). This CDR3 spans 14 amino acids. V lost 0 bases and J lost 1, with 6 bases in between. The CDR3: CASSLVGRTDTQYF. CDR3 DNA sequence: TGTGCCAGCAGCTTGGTTGGGCGCACAGATACGCAGTATTTT. The full variable domain, completed using reference TRBV5-4 and TRBJ2-3, is ETGVTQSPTHLIKTRGQQVTLRCSSQSGHNTVSWYQQALGQGPQFIFQYYREEENGRGNFPPRFSGLQFPNYSSELNVNALELDDSALYLCASSLVGRTDTQYFGPGTRLTVL.

V is TRBV27 and J is TRBJ1-3, with TRBD1 matching over 7 bases. The V and J ends lost 6 bases and 3 bases, in that order; junction bases with no gene match: 8. CDR1 is MNHEY, CDR2 SMNVEV, per germline (reference sequence). The CDR3 runs 15 residues. In DNA form, the CDR3 reads TGTGCCAGCAGCATTCAGGGGGTCGATGGAAACACCATATATTTT. This codes for CASSIQGVDGNTIYF.

The V and J genes are TRBV3-1 (or the pseudogene TRBV3-2) and TRBJ2-7, with D possibly matching TRBD1 (6 bases). This CDR3 contains 13 residues. Trimming removed 6 bases from V and 2 bases from J, with 11 bases in between. Germline V gene data show CDR1 as LGHDT and CDR2 as YNNKEL (reference sequence). The CDR3 DNA reads as TGTGCCAGCAGTCCGGGACAACCCTACGAGCAGTACTTC. Its translation is CASSPGQPYEQYF.

This chain connects TRBV24-1 to TRBJ2-3; 7 nucleotides align to TRBD2. CDR3 length: 17 amino acids. The ends lost 5 bases at V and 3 bases at J; junction bases unmatched: 13. From germline, CDR1 is KGHDR and CDR2 SFDVKD. The CDR3 DNA sequence: TGTGCCACCAGTGGCCCCCAAGCAGGGAGGGTAACAGATACGCAGTATTTT. Protein product: CATSGPQAGRVTDTQYF.

V gene TRBV2 combines with J gene TRBJ2-2; TRBD2 matches 11 bases. Germline CDR1 and CDR2: SNHLY and FYNNEI. The CDR3 runs to 14 residues. V was pared by 6 bases and J by 5 bases, with 2 bases of the junction left unmatched. CDR3 amino acids: CASRLAGETGELFF. CDR3 in DNA: TGTGCCAGCAGACTAGCGGGAGAGACCGGGGAGCTGTTTTTT.

The V call is TRBV7-2, the J call TRBJ2-1, with 7 positions matching TRBD1. The V segment lost 5 bases and the J segment 8 bases; nucleotides outside the gene matches: 9. The CDR3 runs 14 residues. Germline values: CDR1 SGHTA, CDR2 FQGNSA. CDR3 region: CASSPRQGLHEQFF. CDR3 bases: TGTGCCAGCAGCCCCCGACAGGGCTTACATGAGCAGTTCTTC. Full variable domain (rest looked up from reference TRBV7-2 and TRBJ2-1): GAGVSQSPSNKVTEKGKDVELRCDPISGHTALYWYRQSLGQGLEFLIYFQGNSAPDKSGLPSDRFSAERTGGSVSTLTIQRTQQEDSAVYLCASSPRQGLHEQFFGPGTRLTVL.

The gene calls are TRBV2 and TRBJ1-3, with TRBD1 as a possible D gene (6 bases). The germline CDR1 and CDR2 sequences are SNHLY and FYNNEI. CDR3 length: 14 residues. V dropped 6 bases and J dropped 2 bases, with 11 bases sitting between them. CDR3 nucleotides: TGTGCCAGCAGCGAAACAGGGACTGGAAACACCATATATTTT. Translation: CASSETGTGNTIYF.